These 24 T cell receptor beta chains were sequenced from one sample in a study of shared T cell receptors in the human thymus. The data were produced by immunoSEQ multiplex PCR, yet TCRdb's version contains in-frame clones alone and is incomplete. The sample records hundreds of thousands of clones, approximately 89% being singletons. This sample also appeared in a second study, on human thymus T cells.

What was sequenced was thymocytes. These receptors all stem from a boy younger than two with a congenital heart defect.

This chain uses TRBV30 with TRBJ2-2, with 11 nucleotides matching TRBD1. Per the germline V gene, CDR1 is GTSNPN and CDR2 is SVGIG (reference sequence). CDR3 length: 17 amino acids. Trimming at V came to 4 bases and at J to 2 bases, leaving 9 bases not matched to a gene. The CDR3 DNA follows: TGTGCCTGGACCGGGACAGGGGGTTCCCCCAACACCGGGGAGCTGTTTTTT. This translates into CAWTGTGGSPNTGELFF. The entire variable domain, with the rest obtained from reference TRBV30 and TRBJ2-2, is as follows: SQTIHQWPATLVQPVGSPLSLECTVEGTSNPNLYWYRQAAGRGLQLLFYSVGIGQISSEVPQNLSASRPQDRQFILSSKKLLLSDSGFYLCAWTGTGGSPNTGELFFGEGSRLTVL.

As DNA, the CDR3 is TGTGCCAGCGAGTCACCCCTCCACTTT. Translated: CASESPLHF. This chain links TRBV2 with TRBJ1-6; D not resolved. The CDR3 runs 9 residues. The ends were cut back, 8 bases at V and 10 bases at J, with 3 bases in the middle. CDR1 and CDR2 from the germline V gene are SNHLY and FYNNEI.

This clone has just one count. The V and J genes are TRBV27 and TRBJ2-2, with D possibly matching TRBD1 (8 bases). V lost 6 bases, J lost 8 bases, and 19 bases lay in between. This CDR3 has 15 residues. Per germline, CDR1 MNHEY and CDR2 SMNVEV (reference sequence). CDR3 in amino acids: CASRERDRSLGELFF. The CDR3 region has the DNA TGTGCCAGCAGAGAGCGGGACAGGTCTTTGGGGGAGCTGTTTTTT.

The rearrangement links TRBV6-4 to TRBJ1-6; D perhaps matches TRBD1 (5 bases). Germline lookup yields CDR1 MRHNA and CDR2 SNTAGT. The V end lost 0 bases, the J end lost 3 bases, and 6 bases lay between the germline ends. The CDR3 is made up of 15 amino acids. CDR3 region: CASSDSGVYNSPLHF. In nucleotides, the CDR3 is TGTGCCAGCAGTGACTCAGGGGTCTATAATTCACCCCTCCACTTT.

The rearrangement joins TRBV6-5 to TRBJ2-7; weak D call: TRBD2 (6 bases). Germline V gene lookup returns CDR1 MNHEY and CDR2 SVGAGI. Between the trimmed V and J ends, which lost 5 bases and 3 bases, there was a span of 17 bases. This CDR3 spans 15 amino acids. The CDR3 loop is CASSRLGGVVYEQYF. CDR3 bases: TGTGCCAGCAGTCGTTTGGGGGGTGTCGTCTACGAGCAGTACTTC.

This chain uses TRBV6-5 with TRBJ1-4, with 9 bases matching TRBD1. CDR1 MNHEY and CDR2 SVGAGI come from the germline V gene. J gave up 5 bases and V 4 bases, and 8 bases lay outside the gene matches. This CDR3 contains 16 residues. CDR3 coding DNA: TGTGCCAGCAGTTCTCAAAACAGGGGGCCGAATGAAAAACTGTTTTTT. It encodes CASSSQNRGPNEKLFF.

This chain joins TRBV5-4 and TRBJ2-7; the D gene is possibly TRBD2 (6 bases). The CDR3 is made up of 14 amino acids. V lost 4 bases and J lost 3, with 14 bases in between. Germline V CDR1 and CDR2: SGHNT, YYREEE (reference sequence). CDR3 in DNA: TGTGCCAGCAGCCCGGGGGAGAGAATCTACGAGCAGTACTTC. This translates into CASSPGERIYEQYF.

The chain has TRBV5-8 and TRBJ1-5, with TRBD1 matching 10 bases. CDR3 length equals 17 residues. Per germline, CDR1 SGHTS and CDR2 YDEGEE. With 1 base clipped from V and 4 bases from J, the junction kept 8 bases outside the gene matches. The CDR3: CASSLRPGTGENQPQHF. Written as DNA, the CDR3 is TGTGCCAGCAGCTTGCGCCCCGGGACAGGGGAAAATCAGCCCCAGCATTTT. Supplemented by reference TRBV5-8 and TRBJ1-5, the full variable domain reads EAGVTQSPTHLIKTRGQQATLRCSPISGHTSVYWYQQALGLGLQFLLWYDEGEERNRGNFPPRFSGRQFPNYSSELNVNALELEDSALYLCASSLRPGTGENQPQHFGDGTRLSIL.

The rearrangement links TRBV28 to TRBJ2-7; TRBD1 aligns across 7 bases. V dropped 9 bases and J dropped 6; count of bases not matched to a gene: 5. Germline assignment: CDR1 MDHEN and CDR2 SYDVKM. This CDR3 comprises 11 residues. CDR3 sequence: CASGQASEQYF. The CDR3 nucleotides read TGTGCCAGTGGACAGGCTAGCGAGCAGTACTTC.

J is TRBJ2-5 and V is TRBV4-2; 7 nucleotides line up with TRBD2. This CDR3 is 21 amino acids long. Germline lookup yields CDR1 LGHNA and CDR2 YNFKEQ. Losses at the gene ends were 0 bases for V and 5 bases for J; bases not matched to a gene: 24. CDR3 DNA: TGTGCCAGCAGCCAAGATACCCCCCTTTCGAAGCTAGCGGTGGATAGGGAGACCCAGTACTTC. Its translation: CASSQDTPLSKLAVDRETQYF.

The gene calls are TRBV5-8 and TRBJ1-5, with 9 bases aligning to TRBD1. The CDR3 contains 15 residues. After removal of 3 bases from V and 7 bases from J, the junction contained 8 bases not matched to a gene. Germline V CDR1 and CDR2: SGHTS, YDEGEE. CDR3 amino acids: CASSSGTGMMQPQHF. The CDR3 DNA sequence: TGTGCCAGCAGCTCCGGGACAGGGATGATGCAGCCCCAGCATTTT. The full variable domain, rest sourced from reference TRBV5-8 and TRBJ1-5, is EAGVTQSPTHLIKTRGQQATLRCSPISGHTSVYWYQQALGLGLQFLLWYDEGEERNRGNFPPRFSGRQFPNYSSELNVNALELEDSALYLCASSSGTGMMQPQHFGDGTRLSIL.

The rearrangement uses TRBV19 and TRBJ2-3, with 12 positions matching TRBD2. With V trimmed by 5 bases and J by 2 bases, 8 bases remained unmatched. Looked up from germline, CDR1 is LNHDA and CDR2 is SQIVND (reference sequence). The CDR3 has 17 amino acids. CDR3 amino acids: CASSLRLAGAFTDTQYF. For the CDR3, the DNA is TGTGCCAGTAGTTTAAGACTAGCGGGAGCATTCACAGATACGCAGTATTTT. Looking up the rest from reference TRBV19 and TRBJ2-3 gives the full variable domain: DGGITQSPKYLFRKEGQNVTLSCEQNLNHDAMYWYRQDPGQGLRLIYYSQIVNDFQKGDIAEGYSVSREKKESFPLTVTSAQKNPTAFYLCASSLRLAGAFTDTQYFGPGTRLTVL.

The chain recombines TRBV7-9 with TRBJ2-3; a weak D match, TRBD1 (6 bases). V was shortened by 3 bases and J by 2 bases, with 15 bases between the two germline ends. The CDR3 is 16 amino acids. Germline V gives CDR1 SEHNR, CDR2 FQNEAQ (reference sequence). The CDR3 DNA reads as TGTGCCAGCAGCTTTAACCAGACAGGAATCACAGATACGCAGTATTTT. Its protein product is CASSFNQTGITDTQYF.

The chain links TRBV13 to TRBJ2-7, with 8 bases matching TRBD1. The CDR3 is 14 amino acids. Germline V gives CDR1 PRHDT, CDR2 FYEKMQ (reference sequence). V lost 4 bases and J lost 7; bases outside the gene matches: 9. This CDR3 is CASSSRDRYYEQYF. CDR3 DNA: TGTGCCAGCAGCTCACGGGACAGGTATTATGAGCAGTACTTC. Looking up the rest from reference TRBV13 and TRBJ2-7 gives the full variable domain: AAGVIQSPRHLIKEKRETATLKCYPIPRHDTVYWYQQGPGQDPQFLISFYEKMQSDKGSIPDRFSAQQFSDYHSELNMSSLELGDSALYFCASSSRDRYYEQYFGPGTRLTVT.

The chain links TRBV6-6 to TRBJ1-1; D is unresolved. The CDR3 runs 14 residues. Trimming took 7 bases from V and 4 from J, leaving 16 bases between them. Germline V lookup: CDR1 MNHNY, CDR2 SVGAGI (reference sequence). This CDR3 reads CASTYDHTGTEAFF. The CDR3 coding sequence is TGTGCCAGCACCTACGACCACACGGGCACTGAAGCTTTCTTT.

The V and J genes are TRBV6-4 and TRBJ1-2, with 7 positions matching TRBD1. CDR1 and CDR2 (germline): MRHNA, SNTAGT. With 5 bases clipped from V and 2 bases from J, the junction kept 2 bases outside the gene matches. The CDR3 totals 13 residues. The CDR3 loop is CASSPTGNYGYTF. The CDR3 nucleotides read TGTGCCAGCAGTCCGACAGGGAACTATGGCTACACCTTC.

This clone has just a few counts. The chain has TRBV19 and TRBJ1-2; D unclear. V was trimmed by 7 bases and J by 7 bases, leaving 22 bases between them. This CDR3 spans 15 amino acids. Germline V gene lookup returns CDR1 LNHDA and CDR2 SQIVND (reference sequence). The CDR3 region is CASMSGRSPLGGYTF. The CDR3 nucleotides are TGTGCCAGTATGAGTGGCCGGTCCCCGCTAGGTGGCTACACCTTC.

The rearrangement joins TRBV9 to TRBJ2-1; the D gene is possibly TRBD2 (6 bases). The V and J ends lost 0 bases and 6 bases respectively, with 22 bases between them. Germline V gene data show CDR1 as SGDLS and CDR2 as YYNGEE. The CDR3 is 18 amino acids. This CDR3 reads CASSVDFGFGGSSNEQFF. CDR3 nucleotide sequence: TGTGCCAGCAGCGTAGATTTCGGATTTGGGGGGTCTAGCAATGAGCAGTTCTTC.

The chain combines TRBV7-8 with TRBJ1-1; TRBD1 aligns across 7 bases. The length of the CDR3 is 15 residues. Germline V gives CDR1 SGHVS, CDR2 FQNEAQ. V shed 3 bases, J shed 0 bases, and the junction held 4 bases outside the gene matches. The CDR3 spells CASSLTGPMNTEAFF. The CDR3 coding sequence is TGTGCCAGCAGCTTGACAGGGCCGATGAACACTGAAGCTTTCTTT. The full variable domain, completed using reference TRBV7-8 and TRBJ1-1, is GAGVSQSPRYKVAKRGQDVALRCDPISGHVSLFWYQQALGQGPEFLTYFQNEAQLDKSGLPSDRFFAERPEGSVSTLKIQRTQQEDSAVYLCASSLTGPMNTEAFFGQGTRLTVV.

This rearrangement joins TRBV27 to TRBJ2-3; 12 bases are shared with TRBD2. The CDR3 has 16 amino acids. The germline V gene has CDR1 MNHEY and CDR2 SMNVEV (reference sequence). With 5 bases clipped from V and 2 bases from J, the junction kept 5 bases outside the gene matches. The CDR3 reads CASSPGTSGFTDTQYF. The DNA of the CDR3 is TGTGCCAGCAGTCCGGGGACTAGCGGGTTCACAGATACGCAGTATTTT.

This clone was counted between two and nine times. The CDR3 coding sequence is TGTGCCAGCAGCCCCGGACAGGCGCTACCCTACGAGCAGTACTTC. Translation: CASSPGQALPYEQYF. The chain joins TRBV9 to TRBJ2-7, with TRBD1 matching over 7 bases. The trim removed 4 bases at V and 2 bases at J, leaving 9 bases unmatched. Per the germline V gene, CDR1 is SGDLS and CDR2 is YYNGEE. The CDR3 extends over 15 amino acids. Together with reference TRBV9 and TRBJ2-7, the CDR3 gives the full variable domain: DSGVTQTPKHLITATGQRVTLRCSPRSGDLSVYWYQQSLDQGLQFLIQYYNGEERAKGNILERFSAQQFPDLHSELNLSSLELGDSALYFCASSPGQALPYEQYFGPGTRLTVT.

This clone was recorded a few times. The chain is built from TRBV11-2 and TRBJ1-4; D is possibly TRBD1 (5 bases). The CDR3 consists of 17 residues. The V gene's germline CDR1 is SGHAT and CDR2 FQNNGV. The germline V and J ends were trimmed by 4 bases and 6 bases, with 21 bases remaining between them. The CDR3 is CASSSPHGGGWDEKLFF. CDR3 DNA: TGTGCCAGCAGCTCCCCCCATGGGGGAGGGTGGGATGAAAAACTGTTTTTT.

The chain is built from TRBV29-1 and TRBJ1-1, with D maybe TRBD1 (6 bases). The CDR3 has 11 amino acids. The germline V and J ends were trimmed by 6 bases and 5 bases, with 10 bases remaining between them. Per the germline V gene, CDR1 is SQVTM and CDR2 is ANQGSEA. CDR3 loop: CSVPRGTEAFF. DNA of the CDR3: TGCAGCGTCCCTAGGGGGACTGAAGCTTTCTTT.

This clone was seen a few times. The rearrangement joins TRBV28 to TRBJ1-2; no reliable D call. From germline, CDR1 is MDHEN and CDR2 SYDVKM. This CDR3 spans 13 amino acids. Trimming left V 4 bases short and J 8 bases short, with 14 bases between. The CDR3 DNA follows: TGTGCCAGCAGTTCCCAGGAGGACCGGGGCTACACCTTC. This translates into CASSSQEDRGYTF.